The clone carrying this T cell receptor beta chain was seen just once. The antigen is undetermined. CDR1 is MDHEN and CDR2 is SYDVKM in the germline V gene. CDR3 size: 12 residues. V was pared by 6 bases and J by 8 bases, with 10 bases between. The study ran its PCR with 60 Vbeta and 13 Jbeta primers. Profiling relied on immunoSEQ multiplex PCR, and the TCRdb table lists in-frame clones only, not all of them. This table holds some 140,000 clones, approximately 80% found once. These data come from a study of cytomegalovirus exposure and HLA in healthy donors. Study context: A previous analysis identified around 120 million unique TCR beta sequences derived from 180 million or so T cells. The study, taken as a whole, reports: Being productive about 90% or about 30% of the time was typical of most TCR beta V segments in an earlier analysis.

This chain connects TRBV28 to TRBJ1-4; the D gene is possibly TRBD1 (6 bases). Sequenced: PBMCs. This TCR came from a man aged 25 to 40 in good health and CMV-seropositive. CDR3 protein: CASRDTGEKLFF. Here the CDR3 DNA reads TGTGCCAGCAGAGATACAGGGGAAAAACTGTTTTTT.